This entry describes one T cell receptor (beta chain). Libraries were prepared by immunoSEQ multiplex PCR; TCRdb keeps only in-frame clonotypes and omits some of them. The sample includes 550,000 to 750,000 clones, about 91% of them seen just once. The data originate from a study of shared clonotypes between healthy human individuals. Turning to the study itself: Each donor's CD8 memory used one plate, CD8 naive two, each CD4 subset three.

Trimming removed 3 bases from V and 6 bases from J, with 12 bases in between. The CDR3 has 13 amino acids. Germline V gene sequence: CDR1 MNHEY, CDR2 SMNVEV (reference sequence). Naive CD8 cells, CD45RO-negative and positively selected for CCR7, excluded terminally differentiated effector memory CD45RA+ cells. The receptor was isolated from a man younger than 45 in good health. The chain recombines TRBV27 with TRBJ2-7; maybe TRBD2 (5 bases). The sample consisted of naive CD8+ T cells sorted from blood. CDR3 loop: CASSLKSSREQYF. For the CDR3, the DNA is TGTGCCAGCAGTTTGAAGTCTAGCCGCGAGCAGTACTTC.